The 8 T cell receptor beta chains in this list originate from one sample, sequenced in a study of blood T cell repertoires in COVID-19. Sequenced by immunoSEQ multiplex PCR; TCRdb stores in-frame clones only, minus some. This table holds about 130,000 clones, around four fifths found once. The sample taken for sequencing was peripheral blood. These receptors were obtained from a man aged 55 to 70 with acute or convalescent COVID-19.

This chain connects TRBV30 to TRBJ1-2; tentative D call: TRBD1 (5 bases). Trimming took off 5 bases at V and 4 bases at J, with 8 bases between the two ends. Germline V lookup: CDR1 GTSNPN, CDR2 SVGIG (reference sequence). The CDR3 consists of 11 residues. CDR3 residues: CAWGDSYGYTF. CDR3 DNA: TGTGCCTGGGGAGACAGCTATGGCTACACCTTC.

This clone was seen just once. This chain uses TRBV28 with TRBJ1-1, with D perhaps TRBD1 (5 bases). Trimming took 6 bases from V and 5 from J, leaving 22 bases between them. Germline CDR1 is MDHEN and CDR2 is SYDVKM. The CDR3 runs 16 residues. The CDR3 DNA is TGTGCCAGCAGCCAGCGGGGGGAGGGGACTCGGACTGAAGCTTTCTTT. It translates to CASSQRGEGTRTEAFF.

This sequence joins TRBV7-3 and TRBJ1-6, with 8 bases aligning to TRBD1. Germline loops: CDR1 SGHTA, CDR2 FQGTGA. This CDR3 has 15 amino acids. The V segment lost 5 bases and the J segment 8 bases; nucleotides outside the gene matches: 8. CDR3 bases: TGTGCCAGCAGCCAGGGGGCGACCTACCATTCACCCCTCCACTTT. Its translation is CASSQGATYHSPLHF.

This clone was observed once. The CDR3: CASSPPNARLTGELFF. The CDR3 DNA sequence: TGTGCCAGCAGTCCACCCAATGCCCGGTTAACCGGGGAGCTGTTTTTT. The chain is built from TRBV28 and TRBJ2-2; D ambiguous. The CDR3 is made up of 16 amino acids. The V gene lost 5 bases and the J gene lost 5 bases, with 18 bases spanning the gap. The germline gives CDR1 MDHEN, CDR2 SYDVKM.

This chain joins TRBV27 and TRBJ2-7, with 9 nucleotides matching TRBD2. The CDR3 has 16 amino acids. V shed 5 bases, J shed 2 bases, and the junction held 10 bases outside the gene matches. Germline CDR1 MNHEY, CDR2 SMNVEV (reference sequence). CDR3 residues: CASSPNLAGVTYEQYF. CDR3 sequence (DNA): TGTGCCAGCAGTCCCAATTTAGCGGGAGTTACCTACGAGCAGTACTTC.

This sequence joins TRBV15 and TRBJ2-3; D is ambiguous. CDR1 LNHNV and CDR2 YYDKDF come from the germline V gene (reference sequence). With 4 bases removed from V and 2 bases from J, the gap between germline ends came to 16 bases. This CDR3 is built from 16 residues. The CDR3 nucleotides are TGTGCCACCAGCAACGCTCTTGAGGCGGTCACAGATACGCAGTATTTT. As protein: CATSNALEAVTDTQYF.

The CDR3 protein is CASSLAGGNSYNEQFF. In DNA, the CDR3 is TGTGCCAGCAGCTTAGCGGGGGGTAACTCCTACAATGAGCAGTTCTTC. The chain uses TRBV7-2 and TRBJ2-1, with a tentative D call TRBD2 (6 bases). CDR1 SGHTA and CDR2 FQGNSA come from the germline V gene. The CDR3 is 16 residues long. Trimming shortened V by 0 bases and J by 0 bases, and 9 bases separated the two germline ends.

V and J are TRBV27 and TRBJ1-4; 7 bases fit TRBD1. Germline lookup yields CDR1 MNHEY and CDR2 SMNVEV (reference sequence). Trimming cost V 6 bases and J 0 bases; bases outside gene matches: 10. This CDR3 region has 17 residues. The CDR3 DNA follows: TGTGCCAGCAGGACGAAGGGACAGTTCACAACTAATGAAAAACTGTTTTTT. It translates to CASRTKGQFTTNEKLFF.